A single sample is the source of the 5 T cell receptor beta chains below, sequenced in a study. TCRdb ran MiXCR on the RT-PCR reads and lists one entry per CDR3 protein. The sample consists of about 700,000 distinct CDR3 sequences, 14% of them appearing once. Sequencing input: memory CD4+ T cells from blood. Receptor source: a female donor in good health, serving as a healthy control.

This clonotype appeared many times. The chain employs TRBV5-5 and TRBJ1-3; maybe TRBD1 (6 bases). The germline V and J ends were trimmed by 1 base and 9 bases, with 14 bases remaining between them. Germline V gene lookup returns CDR1 SGHKS and CDR2 YYEKEE (reference sequence). This CDR3 is built from 14 residues. CDR3 bases: TGTGCCAGCAGCTTGTCACAGGGAGGTAGCACCATATATTTT. As protein: CASSLSQGGSTIYF.

The chain has TRBV9 and TRBJ2-1, with 7 positions matching TRBD1. CDR3 size: 15 residues. V shed 2 bases, J shed 7 bases, and the junction held 9 bases outside the gene matches. Germline V lookup: CDR1 SGDLS, CDR2 YYNGEE. In DNA form, the CDR3 reads TGTGCCAGCAGCGTCACCAGGGGGTTAGGAAATGAGCAGTTCTTC. It is translated as CASSVTRGLGNEQFF.

This rearrangement joins TRBV25-1 to TRBJ1-5; tentative D call: TRBD1 (5 bases). Trimming cost V 4 bases and J 9 bases, with 13 bases left between them. CDR1 is MGHDK and CDR2 is SYGVNS in the germline V gene. The CDR3 is made up of 13 amino acids. The DNA of the CDR3 is TGTGCCAGCAGTGGAGGGGCCGCGGGGCCCCAGCATTTT. As protein: CASSGGAAGPQHF.

The genes are TRBV28 and TRBJ1-5; D uncertain. The CDR3 has 12 amino acids. From germline, CDR1 is MDHEN and CDR2 SYDVKM. Deletions cut 7 bases from V and 4 bases from J, with 8 bases between. The chain's CDR3 is CASTLMNQPQHF. Here the CDR3 DNA reads TGTGCCAGCACCCTTATGAATCAGCCCCAGCATTTT.

This chain connects TRBV7-6 to TRBJ1-4; no firm D call. Trimming removed 2 bases from V and 5 bases from J, with 12 bases in between. The CDR3 has 15 amino acids. Germline V gene data show CDR1 as SGHVS and CDR2 as FNYEAQ. This chain's CDR3 is CASSLNSQYNEKLFF. The CDR3 DNA sequence: TGTGCCAGCAGCTTAAATAGCCAGTACAATGAAAAACTGTTTTTT. The complete variable domain, with remaining parts taken from reference TRBV7-6 and TRBJ1-4, reads GAGVSQSPRYKVTKRGQDVALRCDPISGHVSLYWYRQALGQGPEFLTYFNYEAQQDKSGLPNDRFSAERPEGSISTLTIQRTEQRDSAMYRCASSLNSQYNEKLFFGSGTQLSVL.